This T cell receptor (beta chain) was identified in a study of Ad26.COV2.S vaccination and SARS-CoV-2 variants listed by TCRdb under 2021. Background for the entire study: Donors in the vaccine arm were drawn from COV1001, a phase I-IIa trial of Ad26.COV2.S in healthy adults that was multicentre, randomized, double-blind and placebo-controlled. Ad26.COV2.S was administered intramuscularly at 5 x 10^10 or 1 x 10^11 viral particles, either as a single shot or as two shots given 56 days apart. The specificity and breadth of SARS-CoV-2-reactive T cell receptors after Ad26.COV2.S vaccination were assessed by TCRbeta repertoire sequencing. A total of some 30 samples were included in the TCR-sequenced set, comprising around 19 Ad26.COV2.S vaccine recipients, 5 placebo recipients and 8 SARS-CoV-2 convalescent individuals. Participants in the trial were split at random into five groups of five each, receiving low-dose or high-dose Ad26.COV2.S once or twice, or else placebo on both occasions. Blinding of investigators to trial group allocation was maintained during experiments and outcome assessment. The study at large found these results: Vaccine and placebo recipients had comparable non-spike TCR breadth, which fits with the vaccine containing only spike. According to the authors, total T cell responses may have been underestimated by the TCR breadth and depth analyses. Substantial breadth of spike-specific CD8+ and CD4+ T cell responses was reported after vaccination. The study was not powered to compare responses between vaccine doses or regimens. Ad26.COV2.S recipients had higher spike-specific TCR breadth than placebo recipients (P = 0.0014).

The treatment or condition label here, explained by the study, means: 19 received Ad26.COV2.S at low or high dose, single or two shots; about 5 received placebo; per-sample allocation not given. Repertoires of vaccine and placebo recipients were sequenced from samples collected on day 63 after the first injection. Between 29 July and 7 August 2020, Cohort 1b enrolled 20 to 30 adults aged 18-55 years at one site in Boston, USA. As a vaccine, Ad26.COV2.S was a replication-incompetent adenovirus type 26 vector that expressed a prefusion-stabilized SARS-CoV-2 spike protein derived from the original Wuhan strain. Based on the germline V gene (reference sequence), the CDR1 and CDR2 sequences are LNHNV and YYDKDF. Here V drops 5 bases and J drops 4 bases, and the junction holds 5 bases not matched to any gene. The CDR3 has 15 amino acids, counting the end cysteine and phenylalanine. The read is trimmed to its CDR3 DNA, 45 bases read in frame from base 1.

Turning to this clone: The clone's antigen remains unknown. It has no much larger one-base neighbor in the sample; base qualities were not kept.

TCRbeta CDR3 regions were sequenced with the immunoSEQ Assay. After extraction, genomic DNA underwent amplification by bias-controlled multiplex PCR, followed by high-throughput sequencing. The study's processing was this. To quantify the absolute abundance of every unique TCRbeta CDR3 region, sequences were collapsed and filtered. T cell fraction was estimated by normalizing TCRbeta template counts to usable DNA, with usable DNA measured through amplification of reference genes found in all nucleated cells. Repertoire TCRs were annotated as SARS-CoV-2-specific by exact matching of V gene, CDR3 amino acid sequence and J gene to a known reactive TCR set. The reference SARS-CoV-2 TCR set was derived from MIRA and filtered for enrichment in COVID-19-positive ImmuneCODE repertoires, a step that removed public or cross-reactive TCRs. Based on the MIRA antigens, annotated TCRs were further analysed at the level of specific ORF or position within ORF. Depth was the summed frequency of annotated unique rearrangements, while breadth was defined as annotated unique rearrangements over total unique productive rearrangements. Group comparisons of TCR breadth used two-sided Wilcoxon rank-sum tests. The table was pulled from immuneACCESS by TCRdb, which kept in-frame rearrangements only. Such tables lose some clones; where checked, under half of the loss comes from unresolved V genes, and the rest has no known cause. The DNA was the basis for D and trimming; V, J and clone size are from that table. In all, the sample holds hundreds of thousands of clones, and roughly 84% of those were seen once. About 3.4% of the sample is in the top ten clones.

The TCR sequence derives from a person aged 18-60 years who received the Ad26.COV2.S COVID-19 vaccine or a placebo. Sample: peripheral blood, taken in a trial of Ad26.COV2.S vaccine versus placebo. The rearrangement combines TRBV15 with TRBJ2-3; the central 11 bases match TRBD2. The CDR3 reads as follows: CATSVSGGAADTQYF. The nucleotide sequence is TGTGCCACCAGCGTTAGCGGGGGGGCCGCAGATACGCAGTATTTT.